Listed below are T cell receptor beta chains from one sample, sequenced in a study of siplizumab effects on memory and regulatory T cells. This table comes from immunoSEQ multiplex PCR, and its TCRdb copy is limited to in-frame clones, with some not included. The sample has some 96,000 clones, about 90% seen once; the top ten hold 0.14% to 0.15%. Sequencing was done on a sample of CD4+ T cells sorted from blood. The receptor source for this set is a human donor in good health. Both conserved end residues are part of each CDR3. A D gene is named only where the DNA matches it firmly. A row's size may be missing; if present it is once, few, many or a size class.

abundance,j_gene,d_gene,v_gene,CDR3aa,CDR3nt
.,TRBJ2-1,TRBD2,TRBV7-8,CASSPPGGLYNEQFF,TGTGCCAGCAGCCCTCCGGGGGGGCTCTACAATGAGCAGTTCTTC
.,TRBJ2-7,.,TRBV28,CASSLSGTSSYEQYF,TGTGCCAGCAGTTTATCAGGGACCAGCTCCTACGAGCAGTACTTC
.,TRBJ1-1,.,TRBV19,CASSILGSTEAFF,TGTGCCAGTAGTATTTTGGGCAGCACTGAAGCTTTCTTT
.,TRBJ1-5,.,TRBV29-1,CSVDKGDNQPQHF,TGCAGCGTTGATAAGGGGGATAATCAGCCCCAGCATTTT
once,TRBJ2-5,.,TRBV11-2,CASSWEIRSEETQYF,TGTGCCAGCAGCTGGGAGATTCGGAGTGAAGAGACCCAGTACTTC
once,TRBJ2-5,.,TRBV9,CASSVAGETQYF,TGTGCCAGCAGCGTAGCGGGTGAGACCCAGTACTTC
.,TRBJ2-3,.,TRBV7-2,CASSLALGVSTDTQYF,TGTGCCAGCAGCTTAGCGCTAGGGGTAAGCACAGATACGCAGTATTTT
once,TRBJ2-7,TRBD1,TRBV15,CATSRDRDGRYEQYF,TGTGCCACCAGCAGGGACAGGGACGGCCGCTACGAGCAGTACTTC
once,TRBJ2-3,.,TRBV19,CASSIGMSDTQYF,TGTGCCAGTAGTATAGGCATGTCAGATACGCAGTATTTT
.,TRBJ1-2,TRBD1,TRBV14,CASSQARGPGYGYTF,TGTGCCAGCAGTCAAGCGAGGGGGCCAGGGTATGGCTACACCTTC
.,TRBJ1-4,.,TRBV19,CASSIGPTRTTNEKLFF,TGTGCCAGTAGTATAGGGCCGACCCGAACAACTAATGAAAAACTGTTTTTT
.,TRBJ1-2,TRBD1,TRBV6-6,CASIQGVGNYGYTF,TGTGCCAGCATCCAGGGGGTGGGGAACTATGGCTACACCTTC
.,TRBJ2-3,TRBD2,TRBV9,CASSDSGPRDTQYF,TGTGCCAGCAGCGATAGCGGGCCGCGAGATACGCAGTATTTT
.,TRBJ1-5,.,TRBV5-1,CASSAGGGWNQPQHF,TGCGCCAGCAGCGCAGGTGGGGGTTGGAATCAGCCCCAGCATTTT
.,TRBJ1-2,TRBD1,TRBV6-5,CASSSDRGGYTF,TGTGCCAGCAGTTCCGACAGGGGTGGCTACACCTTC
.,TRBJ1-1,TRBD1,TRBV18,CASSQNTGQAGVAFF,TGTGCCAGCTCACAAAATACCGGACAGGCCGGAGTAGCTTTCTTT
.,TRBJ2-3,TRBD1,TRBV29-1,CSVGQGTDTQYF,TGCAGCGTCGGACAGGGGACAGATACGCAGTATTTT
.,TRBJ2-2,TRBD1,TRBV27,CASSWGQGARTGELFF,TGTGCCAGCAGTTGGGGACAGGGGGCGAGGACCGGGGAGCTGTTTTTT
.,TRBJ2-5,TRBD1,TRBV7-2,CASSLDRGLETQYF,TGTGCCAGCAGCTTGGACAGGGGATTGGAGACCCAGTACTTC
once,TRBJ2-5,.,TRBV28,CASTIPWGGPLGTQYF,TGTGCCAGCACCATACCGTGGGGCGGACCCCTGGGGACCCAGTACTTC
.,TRBJ2-7,TRBD1,TRBV6-1,CASSDPGQGIYEQYF,TGTGCCAGCAGTGACCCGGGACAGGGGATTTACGAGCAGTACTTC
.,TRBJ1-1,.,TRBV7-3,CASSLTGIGTEAFF,TGTGCCAGCAGCTTAACAGGCATCGGGACTGAAGCTTTCTTT
.,TRBJ2-3,TRBD2,TRBV18,CASARLADTDTQYF,TGTGCCAGCGCCCGACTAGCTGATACAGATACGCAGTATTTT
.,TRBJ1-3,.,TRBV15,CATSSPGRSGNTIYF,TGTGCCACCAGCAGTCCAGGTCGCTCTGGAAACACCATATATTTT
.,TRBJ1-1,TRBD1,TRBV6-1,CASSERLGGGGTEAFF,TGTGCCAGCAGTGAAAGACTAGGGGGCGGTGGCACTGAAGCTTTCTTT
once,TRBJ1-2,TRBD1,TRBV7-2,CASTTTGTGYTF,TGTGCCAGCACCACGACAGGGACCGGCTACACCTTC
.,TRBJ2-6,TRBD1,TRBV9,CASSEVPQGTGANVLTF,TGTGCCAGCAGCGAGGTCCCACAGGGGACCGGGGCCAACGTCCTGACTTTC
.,TRBJ2-7,TRBD2,TRBV5-1,CASSSQAGGGTYEQYF,TGCGCCAGCAGCTCCCAAGCGGGGGGCGGGACCTACGAGCAGTACTTC
.,TRBJ1-6,.,TRBV7-9,CASRWDTNSPLHF,TGTGCCAGCAGATGGGACACCAATTCACCCCTCCACTTT